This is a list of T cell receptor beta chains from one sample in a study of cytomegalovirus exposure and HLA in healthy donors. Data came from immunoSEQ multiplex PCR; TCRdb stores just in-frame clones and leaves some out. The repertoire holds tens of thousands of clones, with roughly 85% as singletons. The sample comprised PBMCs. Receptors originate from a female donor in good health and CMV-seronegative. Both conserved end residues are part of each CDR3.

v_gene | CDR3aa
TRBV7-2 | CASSVDRNPREQYF
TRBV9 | CASSVEKPSGRPEVETQYF
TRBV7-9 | CASGPGLAGYEQYF
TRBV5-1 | CASSQGPAGVGAYEQYF
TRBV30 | CAWKENSYQETQYF
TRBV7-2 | CASRRGGHGGLDEQYF
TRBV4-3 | CASSTLGAGGNEQFF
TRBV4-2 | CASSHRGQVAGYTF
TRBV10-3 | CAIKGGTESDTQYF
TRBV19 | CASKEAGGLSYEQYF
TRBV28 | CASSFRGTGELFF
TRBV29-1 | CSVQKRETEEQYF
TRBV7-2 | CASSLSRGGRETQYF
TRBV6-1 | CASGGARSYEQYF
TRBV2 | CASSVLAGQTQYF
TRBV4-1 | CASSQGATTGAVSPLHF
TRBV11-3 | CASSLLAGDRDTQYF
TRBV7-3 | CASSSRTSGGTDTQYF
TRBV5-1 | CASSLDLLSISSGNTIYF
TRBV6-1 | CASRTGGAREQYF
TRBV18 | CASSPLPVPFSGRLNEQFF
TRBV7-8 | CASSLGTEVPNYGYTF
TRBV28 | CASSSGTGLASPLHF
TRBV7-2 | CASSPGGASYEQYF
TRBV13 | CASSLDGGDGLAGFYEQYF
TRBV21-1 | CASSKGGTYTEAFF
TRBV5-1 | CASSLGGSTYEQYF
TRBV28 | CASRGYKSGGPVERNTGELFF
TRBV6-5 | CASEARYSNQPQHF
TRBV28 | CASSFPGLSNQPQHF
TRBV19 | CASRNGHWSSYNEQFF
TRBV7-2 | CASSVSRGQETQYF
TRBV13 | CASSQLVNEQFF
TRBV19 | CASSADRSTNSPLHF
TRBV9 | CASSPGVGLAYTDTQYF
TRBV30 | CAWSVRSGRPGGYEQYF
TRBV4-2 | CASSQDGTSGGETQYF
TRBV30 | CAYGAGGGTDTQYF
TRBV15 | CATSRETGTEAFF
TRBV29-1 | CSVGRGLGEKLFF
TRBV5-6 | CASSVTGGKDSPLHF
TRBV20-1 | CSAGTLNEQFF
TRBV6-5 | CASSYSNQKNTEAFF
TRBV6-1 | CATQGREAWETQYF
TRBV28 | CASSLGDRNANYGYTF
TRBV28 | CASSFGGDQVIQYF
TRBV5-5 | CASSLVSGGSEAFF